The subject of this entry is one T cell receptor (beta chain). Germline V gene lookup returns CDR1 LNHDA and CDR2 SQIVND (reference sequence). The length of the CDR3 is 16 residues. The V and J ends lost 5 bases and 10 bases, in that order; junction bases with no gene match: 9. The data derive from a study of OX40 agonist ivuxolimab in advanced cancers. For the study at large: Partial responses were achieved by three patients, one with hepatocellular carcinoma and two with cutaneous melanoma.

This table comes from immunoSEQ multiplex PCR, and its TCRdb copy is limited to in-frame clones, with some not included. The sample gives tens of thousands of clones, nearly 90% of which show up once; roughly 0.29% is in the top ten. Autoimmune disease history or systemic immunosuppression led to patients being barred. Material: CD4+ or CD8+ T cells sorted from blood, obtained in a trial of the OX40 agonist ivuxolimab. The receptor comes from an adult with an advanced solid tumor such as melanoma, head and neck, liver or kidney cancer. The chain is built from TRBV19 and TRBJ2-1; 15 positions agree with TRBD2. In DNA form, the CDR3 reads TGTGCCAGTAGTCTAGGACTAGCGGGAGGGCCGCGGGAGCAGTTCTTC. This sequence encodes CASSLGLAGGPREQFF.